The rows below give T cell receptor beta chains drawn from one sample of a study of T cells in Graves' hyperthyroidism and ophthalmopathy. TCRdb reanalysed the multiplex PCR reads using MiXCR and keeps one entry per CDR3 protein. This sample has a few hundred thousand distinct CDR3 sequences, with 15% to 19% found just once. Sequencing was performed on blood. All receptors derive from a woman younger than 30 with Graves' hyperthyroidism. Both conserved end residues are part of each CDR3. The D gene is left open where the match is weak. Expanded clones are given a class, and other clones once, few, many or no size at all.

>NA|TRBJ2-7|TRBV20-1|many
CSARDLSYEQYF
TGCAGTGCTAGAGACCTATCCTACGAGCAGTACTTC
>TRBD2|TRBJ2-4|TRBV20-1|NA
CSAGRPGLGQNIQYF
TGCAGTGCGGGCCGTCCGGGACTAGGCCAAAACATTCAGTACTTC
>NA|TRBJ1-1|TRBV29-1|many
CSACLGVLNTEAFF
TGCAGCGCGTGCCTAGGGGTTTTGAACACTGAAGCTTTCTTT
>NA|TRBJ1-1|TRBV9|many
CASSGRGTNTEAFF
TGTGCCAGCAGCGGCAGGGGTACGAACACTGAAGCTTTCTTT
>NA|TRBJ1-2|TRBV3-1|NA
CASSQDLGAGGAYGYTF
TGTGCCAGCAGCCAAGATCTCGGAGCGGGAGGGGCCTATGGCTACACCTTC
>TRBD1|TRBJ2-1|TRBV9|few
CASSVGQAPGEQFF
TGTGCCAGCAGCGTCGGACAGGCCCCAGGGGAGCAGTTCTTC
>NA|TRBJ2-7|TRBV27|few
CASSSPGTGQSYEQYF
TGTGCCAGCAGCTCCCCTGGTACAGGCCAAAGCTACGAGCAGTACTTC
>NA|TRBJ1-1|TRBV9|NA
CASSVGTRGVPMNTEAFF
TGTGCCAGCAGCGTAGGGACACGAGGTGTACCAATGAACACTGAAGCTTTCTTT
>NA|TRBJ1-6|TRBV27|many
CASSLRGRNSPLHF
TGTGCCAGCAGTTTAAGGGGACGGAATTCACCCCTCCACTTT
>TRBD2|TRBJ2-7|TRBV12-3/TRBV12-4|many
CASSLGGRSKEQYF
TGTGCCAGCAGTTTGGGCGGGAGGTCGAAGGAGCAGTACTTC
>TRBD2|TRBJ2-3|TRBV7-9|NA
CASIAVLAGASDTQYF
TGTGCCAGCATAGCGGTCCTAGCGGGGGCCTCAGATACGCAGTATTTT
>NA|TRBJ2-7|TRBV12-3/TRBV12-4|NA
CASRSGPHEQYF
TGTGCCAGCAGATCAGGGCCGCACGAGCAGTACTTC
>NA|TRBJ1-1|TRBV29-1|few
CSVELGRVEMNTEAFF
TGCAGCGTTGAATTGGGACGGGTCGAAATGAACACTGAAGCTTTCTTT
>NA|TRBJ1-5|TRBV12-3/TRBV12-4|many
CASSLEGMSNQPQHF
TGTGCCAGCAGTTTAGAAGGGATGAGCAATCAGCCCCAGCATTTT
>TRBD2|TRBJ2-7|TRBV2|many
CASAEGLGAYEQYF
TGTGCCAGCGCCGAGGGACTAGGGGCCTACGAGCAGTACTTC
>NA|TRBJ2-7|TRBV6-1|many
CASRLGGKGYEQYF
TGTGCCAGCAGGTTAGGGGGGAAAGGCTACGAGCAGTACTTC
>TRBD1|TRBJ2-5|TRBV2|NA
CASNREGQGWETQYF
TGTGCCAGCAATCGGGAAGGACAGGGCTGGGAGACCCAGTACTTC
>TRBD1|TRBJ2-2|TRBV5-1|many
CASRPGTGFTGELFF
TGCGCCAGCCGCCCCGGGACAGGGTTCACCGGGGAGCTGTTTTTT
>NA|TRBJ1-5|TRBV4-1|NA
CASSRQYSNQPQHF
TGCGCCAGCAGCCGACAGTATAGCAATCAGCCCCAGCATTTT
>TRBD2|TRBJ2-2|TRBV9|few
CASSTSGANTGELFF
TGTGCCAGCAGCACTAGCGGGGCGAACACCGGGGAGCTGTTTTTT
>NA|TRBJ2-3|TRBV5-1|NA
CASSFQAVPPDTQYF
TGCGCCAGCAGCTTTCAGGCAGTCCCGCCTGATACGCAGTATTTT
>TRBD1|TRBJ2-7|TRBV7-9|few
CASSLDPGQGAYEQYF
TGTGCCAGCAGCTTAGATCCGGGACAGGGGGCCTACGAGCAGTACTTC
>TRBD1|TRBJ1-2|TRBV6-1|many
CASGTRQGRNGYTF
TGTGCCAGCGGGACCCGACAGGGTAGGAATGGCTACACCTTC
>TRBD2|TRBJ2-3|TRBV7-9|NA
CASSGTSELDTQYF
TGTGCCAGCAGCGGGACTAGCGAGCTAGATACGCAGTATTTT
>NA|TRBJ2-7|TRBV28|many
CASRDSHGSYEQYF
TGTGCCAGCAGAGACTCCCACGGGTCCTACGAGCAGTACTTC
>TRBD2|TRBJ2-1|TRBV12-3/TRBV12-4|many
CASRPGLLNNEQFF
TGTGCCAGCAGGCCGGGACTACTGAACAATGAGCAGTTCTTC
>NA|TRBJ2-5|TRBV20-1|many
CSARDLRDGTQETQYF
TGCAGTGCTAGAGATCTCAGGGACGGGACGCAGGAGACCCAGTACTTC
>NA|TRBJ2-3|TRBV11-2|many
CSTSKGLDTQYF
TGCAGTACTAGTAAAGGGTTAGATACGCAGTATTTT
>NA|TRBJ1-2|TRBV11-2|NA
CASSSAIGRGYGYTF
TGTGCCAGCAGCTCTGCCATAGGCAGGGGATATGGCTACACCTTC
>NA|TRBJ1-2|TRBV7-2|many
CASSFILGYTF
TGTGCCAGCAGCTTCATTCTTGGCTACACCTTC